This TCR beta chain stems from a study of identical twins. Using its own MiXCR run on the 5' RACE reads, TCRdb lists one record per CDR3 protein. The data contain a few hundred thousand distinct CDR3 sequences, over 8.5% of them singletons. Only a few counts were recorded for this clonotype. These data are also associated with another study on yellow fever vaccine responses in identical twins.

Sequencing was carried out using PBMCs. This receptor was identified in a woman under 30 in good health.

CDR3 region: CSVYLGINYEQYF. DNA for the CDR3: TGCAGCGTTTACTTAGGTATTAACTACGAGCAGTACTTC. The chain employs TRBV29-1 and TRBJ2-7; D ambiguous. V shed 5 bases and J shed 3 bases, with 14 bases lying between them. There are 13 residues in the CDR3. Germline CDR1 reads SQVTM; CDR2 reads ANQGSEA.